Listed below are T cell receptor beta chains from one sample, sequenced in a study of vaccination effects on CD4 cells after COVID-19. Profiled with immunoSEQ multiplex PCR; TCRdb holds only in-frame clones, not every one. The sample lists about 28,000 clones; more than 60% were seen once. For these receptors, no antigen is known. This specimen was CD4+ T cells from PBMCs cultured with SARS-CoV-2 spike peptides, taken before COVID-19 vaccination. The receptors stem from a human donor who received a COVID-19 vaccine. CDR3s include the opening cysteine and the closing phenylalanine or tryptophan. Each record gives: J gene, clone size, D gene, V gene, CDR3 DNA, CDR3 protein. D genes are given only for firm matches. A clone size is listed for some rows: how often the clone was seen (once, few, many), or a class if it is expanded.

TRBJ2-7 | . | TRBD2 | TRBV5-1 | TGCGCCAGCAGCTTGGTCCCCTTGCGGGGACTAGCGGGAGGGTTAGGCTCCTACGAGCAGTACTTC | CASSLVPLRGLAGGLGSYEQYF
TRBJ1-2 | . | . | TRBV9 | TGTGCCAGCAGCCCTCGCGGAAGGGGCCAAGGGGTCTATGGCTACACCTTC | CASSPRGRGQGVYGYTF
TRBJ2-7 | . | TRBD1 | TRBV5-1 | TGCGCCAGCAGCCCCGGGACAGGGGTATCCTACGAGCAGTACTTC | CASSPGTGVSYEQYF
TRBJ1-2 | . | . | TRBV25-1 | TGTGCCAGCAGTGAATACAGTTTGGGAAGAAACTATGGCTACACCTTC | CASSEYSLGRNYGYTF
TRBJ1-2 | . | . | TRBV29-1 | TGCAGCGCTTTGACAGGCACCTCATATAACTATGGCTACACCTTC | CSALTGTSYNYGYTF
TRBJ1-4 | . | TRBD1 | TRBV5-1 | TGCGCCAGCAGCCCGGGGGGACAGCGCAATGAAAAACTGTTTTTT | CASSPGGQRNEKLFF
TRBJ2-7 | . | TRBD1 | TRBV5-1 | TGCGCCAGCAGCTTGTTGACAGGGGGTTACGAGCAGTACTTC | CASSLLTGGYEQYF
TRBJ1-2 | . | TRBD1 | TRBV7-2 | TGTGCCAGCAGCCCGACAGGGCTCGGCTACACCTTC | CASSPTGLGYTF
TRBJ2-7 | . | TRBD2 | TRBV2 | TGTGCCAGCATTAAACTAGCGAGTGGATACGAGCAGTACTTC | CASIKLASGYEQYF
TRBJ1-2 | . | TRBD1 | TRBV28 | TGTGCCACCCCCACCGTGGAGGGGGCGAGTGGCTACACCTTC | CATPTVEGASGYTF
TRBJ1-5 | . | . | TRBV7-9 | TGTGCCAGCAGCTTAGCTGGGTCCCAGCCCCAGCATTTT | CASSLAGSQPQHF
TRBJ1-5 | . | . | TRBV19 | TGTGCCAGTAACTACCGGGAAAGTCATCAGCCCCAGCATTTT | CASNYRESHQPQHF
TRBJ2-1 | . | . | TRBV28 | TGTGCCAGCAGCCCTTTTGGTGGGGGGCCCTACAATGAGCAGTTCTTC | CASSPFGGGPYNEQFF
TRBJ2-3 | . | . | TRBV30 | TGTGCCTGGAGTGAGGGGAACACCTATACGCAGTATTTT | CAWSEGNTYTQYF
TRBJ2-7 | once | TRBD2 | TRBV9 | TGTGCCAGCAGCGCGGGACTAGCGGGGCCCGGGGCCTCCTACGAGCAGTACTTC | CASSAGLAGPGASYEQYF
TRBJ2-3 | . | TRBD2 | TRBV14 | TGTGCCAGCAGCCGTGGACTAGCGGGGGACACAGATACGCAGTATTTT | CASSRGLAGDTDTQYF
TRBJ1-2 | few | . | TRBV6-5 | TGTGCCAGCCGGAGAGCTGCCTCATATGGCTACACCTTC | CASRRAASYGYTF
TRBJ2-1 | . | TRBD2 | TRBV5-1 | TGCGCCAGCAGCATCCCCCTAGCGGGTGAGCAGTTCTTC | CASSIPLAGEQFF
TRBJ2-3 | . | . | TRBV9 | TGTGCCAGCAGTTACCTCGCGGGGACCACAGATACGCAGTATTTT | CASSYLAGTTDTQYF
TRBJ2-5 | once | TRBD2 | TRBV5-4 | TGTGCCAGCAGCTTGAGTCTTAGCGGGAGGGCCGATGAGACCCAGTACTTC | CASSLSLSGRADETQYF
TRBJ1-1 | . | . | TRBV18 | TGTGCCAGCTCCCTAAACCGCGAAGTCGCTGAAGCTTTCTTT | CASSLNREVAEAFF
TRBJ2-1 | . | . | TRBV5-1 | TGCGCCAGCAGCTTGGGGGGCAGGGCTGATTACAATGAGCAGTTCTTC | CASSLGGRADYNEQFF
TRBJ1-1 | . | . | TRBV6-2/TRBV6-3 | TGTGCCAGCAGTTACTCGAGTCATGGGGCTAGAGCTTTCTTT | CASSYSSHGARAFF
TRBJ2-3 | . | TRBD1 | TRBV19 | TGTGCCATCGAGGACAGGACTCGAGGAGATACGCAGTATTTT | CAIEDRTRGDTQYF
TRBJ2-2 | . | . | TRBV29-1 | TGCAGCGTATCAGAGACGAACACCGGGGAGCTGTTTTTT | CSVSETNTGELFF
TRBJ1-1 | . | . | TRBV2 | TGTGCCACCAGTTTGCCGGGTGGGAACACTGAAGCTTTCTTT | CATSLPGGNTEAFF
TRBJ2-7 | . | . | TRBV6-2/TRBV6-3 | TGTGCCAGCAGTACCGCTGACTCGGGGCAGTACTTC | CASSTADSGQYF
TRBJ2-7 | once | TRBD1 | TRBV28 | TGTGCCAGCAGTTTGGGACAGTCCTACGAGCAGTACTTC | CASSLGQSYEQYF
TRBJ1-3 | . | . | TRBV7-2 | TGTGCCAGCAGCCCCAACCCAAAGGGGGGCGGAAACACCATATATTTT | CASSPNPKGGGNTIYF
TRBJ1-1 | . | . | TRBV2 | TGTGCCAGTGCCACAGGGATGAACACTGAAGCTTTCTTT | CASATGMNTEAFF
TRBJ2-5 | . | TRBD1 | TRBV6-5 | TGTGTCAGCAGACGCTCCGGGACAGGGAGGGAGACCCAGTACTTC | CVSRRSGTGRETQYF
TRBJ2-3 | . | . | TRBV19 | TGTGCCAGTAGTATCGGCGGGGGCACAGATACGCAGTATTTT | CASSIGGGTDTQYF
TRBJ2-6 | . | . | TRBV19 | TGTGCCAGTAGTATAATAGACGGGAGAACCTCTGGGGCCAACGTCCTGACTTTC | CASSIIDGRTSGANVLTF
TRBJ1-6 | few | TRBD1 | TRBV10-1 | TGCGCCAGCGCCAGAATGGACAGGGGGCCACCCTCCTATAATTCACCCCTCCACTTT | CASARMDRGPPSYNSPLHF
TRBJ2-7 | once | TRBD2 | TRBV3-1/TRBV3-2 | TGTGCCAGCAGCCGATTAGCGGGAGAAAGGTACGAGCAGTACTTC | CASSRLAGERYEQYF
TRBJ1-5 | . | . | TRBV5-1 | TGCGCCAGCAAGGTCGGGGGCGAGGGCAATCAGCCCCAGCATTTT | CASKVGGEGNQPQHF
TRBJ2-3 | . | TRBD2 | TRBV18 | TGTGCCAGCTCACCAAAGCTAGCGGGAACAGATACGCAGTATTTT | CASSPKLAGTDTQYF
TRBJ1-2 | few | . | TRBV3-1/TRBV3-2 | TGTGCCAGCAGGTCCGGGGGTGGAGGGGAAGACACCTTC | CASRSGGGGEDTF
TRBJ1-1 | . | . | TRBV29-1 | TGCAGCGTTAGAAGAACTTCAGGTGACGAAGCTTTCTTT | CSVRRTSGDEAFF
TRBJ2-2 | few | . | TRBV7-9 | TGTGCCAGCAGCCTCTTCGGGGGCGGGGAGCTGTTTTTT | CASSLFGGGELFF
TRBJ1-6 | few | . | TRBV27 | TGTGCCAGCAGTTCGGGGGGGGCCTCCTATAATTCACCCCTCCACTTT | CASSSGGASYNSPLHF
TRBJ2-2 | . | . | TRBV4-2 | TGTGCCAGCAGCCAAGGTCGAGACGGGGAGCTGTTTTTT | CASSQGRDGELFF